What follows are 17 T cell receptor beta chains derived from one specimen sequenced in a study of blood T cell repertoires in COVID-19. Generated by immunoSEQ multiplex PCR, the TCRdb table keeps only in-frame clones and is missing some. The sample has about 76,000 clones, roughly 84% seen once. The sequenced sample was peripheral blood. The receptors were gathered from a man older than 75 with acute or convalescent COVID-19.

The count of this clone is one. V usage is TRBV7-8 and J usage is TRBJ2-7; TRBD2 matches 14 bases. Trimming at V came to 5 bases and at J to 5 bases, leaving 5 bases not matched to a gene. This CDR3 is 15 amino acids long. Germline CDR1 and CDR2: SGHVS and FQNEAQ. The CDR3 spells CASSQGTSGSHEQYF. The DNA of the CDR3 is TGTGCCAGCAGCCAGGGGACTAGCGGGAGCCACGAGCAGTACTTC.

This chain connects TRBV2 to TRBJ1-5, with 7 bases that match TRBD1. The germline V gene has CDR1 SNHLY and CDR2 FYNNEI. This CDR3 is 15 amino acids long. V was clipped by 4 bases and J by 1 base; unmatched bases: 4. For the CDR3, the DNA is TGTGCCAGCAGTGGGGGACAGCTAAGCAATCAGCCCCAGCATTTT. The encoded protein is CASSGGQLSNQPQHF.

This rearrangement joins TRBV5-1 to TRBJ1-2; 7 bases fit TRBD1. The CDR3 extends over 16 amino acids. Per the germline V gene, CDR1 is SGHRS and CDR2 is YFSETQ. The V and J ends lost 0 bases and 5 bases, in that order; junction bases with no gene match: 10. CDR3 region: CASSLAPGQEDYGYTF. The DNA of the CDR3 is TGCGCCAGCAGCTTGGCCCCCGGACAGGAGGATTATGGCTACACCTTC.

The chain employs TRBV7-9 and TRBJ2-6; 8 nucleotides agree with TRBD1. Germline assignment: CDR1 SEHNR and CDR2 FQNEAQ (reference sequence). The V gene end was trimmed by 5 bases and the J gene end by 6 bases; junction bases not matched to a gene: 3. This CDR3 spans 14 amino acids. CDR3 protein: CASSLRGPANVLTF. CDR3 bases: TGTGCCAGCAGCCTCAGGGGGCCGGCCAACGTCCTGACTTTC.

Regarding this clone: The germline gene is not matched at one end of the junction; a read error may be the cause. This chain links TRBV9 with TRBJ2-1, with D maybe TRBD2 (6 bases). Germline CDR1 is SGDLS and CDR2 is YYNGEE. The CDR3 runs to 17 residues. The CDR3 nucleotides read TGTGCCAGCAGCGTAGTCTCCGAAGGGGACTCCTCCAATGAGCAGTTCTTC. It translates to CASSVVSEGDSSNEQFF.

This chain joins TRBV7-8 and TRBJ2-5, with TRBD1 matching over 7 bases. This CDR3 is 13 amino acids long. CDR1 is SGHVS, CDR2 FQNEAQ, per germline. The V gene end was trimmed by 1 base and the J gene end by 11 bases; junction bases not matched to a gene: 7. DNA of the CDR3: TGTGCCAGCAGCTTAGTTGCCGAGGGACAGCAGTACTTC. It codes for CASSLVAEGQQYF.

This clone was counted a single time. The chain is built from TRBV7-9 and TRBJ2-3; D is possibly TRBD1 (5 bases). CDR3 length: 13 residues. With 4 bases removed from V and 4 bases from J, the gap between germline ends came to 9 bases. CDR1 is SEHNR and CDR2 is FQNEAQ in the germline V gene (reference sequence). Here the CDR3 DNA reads TGTGCCAGCAGCTCACAGGTGCCAGATACGCAGTATTTT. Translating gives CASSSQVPDTQYF.

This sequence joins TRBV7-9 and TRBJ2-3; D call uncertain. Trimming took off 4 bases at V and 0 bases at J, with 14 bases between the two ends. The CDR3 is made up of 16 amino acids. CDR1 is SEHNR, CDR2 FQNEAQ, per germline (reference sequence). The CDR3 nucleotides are TGTGCCAGCAGCTCCCGAACGCAGAAAAGCACAGATACGCAGTATTTT. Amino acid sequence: CASSSRTQKSTDTQYF.

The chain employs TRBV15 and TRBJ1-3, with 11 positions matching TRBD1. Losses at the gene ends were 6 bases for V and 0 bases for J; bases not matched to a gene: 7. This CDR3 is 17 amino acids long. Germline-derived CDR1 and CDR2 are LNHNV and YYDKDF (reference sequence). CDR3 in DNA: TGTGCCACCAGTCCCGGGACAGGGGGTTTCTCTGGAAACACCATATATTTT. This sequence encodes CATSPGTGGFSGNTIYF.

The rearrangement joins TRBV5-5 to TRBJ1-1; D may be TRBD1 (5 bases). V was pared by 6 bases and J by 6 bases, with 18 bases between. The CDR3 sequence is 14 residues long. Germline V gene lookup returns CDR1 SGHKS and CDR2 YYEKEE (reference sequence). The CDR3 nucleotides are TGTGCCAGCATCTACGATCCAGGGTTTGCTGAAGCTTTCTTT. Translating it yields CASIYDPGFAEAFF.

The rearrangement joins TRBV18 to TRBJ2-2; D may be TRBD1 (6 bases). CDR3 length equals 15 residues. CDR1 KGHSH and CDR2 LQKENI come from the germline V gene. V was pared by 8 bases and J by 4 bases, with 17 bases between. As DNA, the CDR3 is TGTGCCAGCATACTGGGGGCCATCCCCACCGGGGAGCTGTTTTTT. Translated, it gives CASILGAIPTGELFF.

DNA of the CDR3: TGCGCCAGCAGCTTTCAGGGGGCGACCACTGAAGCTTTCTTT. Its protein product is CASSFQGATTEAFF. The V and J genes are TRBV5-1 and TRBJ1-1; 8 bases are a match to TRBD1. The CDR3 totals 14 residues. Per the germline V gene, CDR1 is SGHRS and CDR2 is YFSETQ. V shed 2 bases and J 4 bases; nucleotides not matched to a gene: 4.

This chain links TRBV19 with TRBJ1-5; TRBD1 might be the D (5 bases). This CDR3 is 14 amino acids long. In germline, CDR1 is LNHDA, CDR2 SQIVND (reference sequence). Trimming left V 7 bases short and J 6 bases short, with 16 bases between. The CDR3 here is CASTPGGRFQPQHF. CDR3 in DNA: TGTGCCAGTACCCCGGGGGGGAGGTTTCAGCCCCAGCATTTT.

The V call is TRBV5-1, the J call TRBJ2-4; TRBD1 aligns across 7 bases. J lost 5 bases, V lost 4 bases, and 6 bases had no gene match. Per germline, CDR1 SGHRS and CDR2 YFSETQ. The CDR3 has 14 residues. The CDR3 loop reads CASSPGTAENIQYF. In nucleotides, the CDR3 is TGCGCCAGCAGCCCCGGGACAGCAGAAAACATTCAGTACTTC.

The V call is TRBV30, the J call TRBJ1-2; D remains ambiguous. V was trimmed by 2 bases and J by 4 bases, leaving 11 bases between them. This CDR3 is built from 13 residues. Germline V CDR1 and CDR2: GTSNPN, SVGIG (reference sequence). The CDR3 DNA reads TGTGCCTGGAGTACCACGGGAACCTATGGCTACACCTTC. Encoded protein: CAWSTTGTYGYTF.

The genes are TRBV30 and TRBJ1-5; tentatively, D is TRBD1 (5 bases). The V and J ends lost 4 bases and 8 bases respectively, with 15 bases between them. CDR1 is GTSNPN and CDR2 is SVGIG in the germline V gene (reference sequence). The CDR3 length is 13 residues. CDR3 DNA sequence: TGTGCCTGGACGGGAGGGGACGGAGAGCCCCAGCATTTT. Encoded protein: CAWTGGDGEPQHF.

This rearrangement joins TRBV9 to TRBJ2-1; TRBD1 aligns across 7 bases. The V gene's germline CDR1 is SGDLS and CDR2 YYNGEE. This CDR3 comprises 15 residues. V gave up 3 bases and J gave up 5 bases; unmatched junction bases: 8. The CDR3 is CASSATGVSDNEQFF. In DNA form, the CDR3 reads TGTGCCAGCAGCGCAACAGGGGTTTCGGACAATGAGCAGTTCTTC.